The 11 T cell receptor beta chains reported below all come from one sample, sequenced in a study of beta chain features in type 1 diabetes. Investigators reverse transcribed all isolated RNA, so they sequenced expressed TCRB transcripts. The method was immunoSEQ multiplex PCR; TCRdb's version includes in-frame clones alone and lacks a portion of them. The sample records about 360,000 clones, over 9.5% being singletons. Sequencing was done on a sample of naive CD4+ T cells from blood. Every receptor here comes from a man aged 18 to 35 in good health.

The chain combines TRBV15 with TRBJ2-1; 8 nucleotides match TRBD2. CDR1 LNHNV and CDR2 YYDKDF come from the germline V gene (reference sequence). The CDR3 extends over 15 amino acids. V was clipped by 8 bases and J by 4 bases; unmatched bases: 10. The CDR3, as DNA: TGTGCCACCTTAAGCCCCGGGACTAGTTACAATGAGCAGTTCTTC. Protein sequence: CATLSPGTSYNEQFF.

This chain joins TRBV30 and TRBJ2-3; 11 nucleotides match TRBD2. The trim removed 3 bases at V and 5 bases at J, leaving 7 bases unmatched. CDR1 is GTSNPN and CDR2 is SVGIG in the germline V gene (reference sequence). The CDR3 contains 15 residues. The CDR3 spells CAWRHSGGVRDTQYF. Here the CDR3 DNA reads TGTGCCTGGAGGCATAGCGGGGGGGTTAGAGATACGCAGTATTTT.

The chain uses TRBV29-1 and TRBJ1-2, with 10 bases fitting TRBD1. Per the germline V gene, CDR1 is SQVTM and CDR2 is ANQGSEA. V lost 5 bases to trimming and J lost 2 bases; unmatched junction nucleotides: 5. The CDR3 is made up of 14 amino acids. The CDR3 DNA sequence: TGCAGCGTTAGGGACAGGGGCGCCAACTATGGCTACACCTTC. Translated, it gives CSVRDRGANYGYTF.

The V and J genes are TRBV4-2 and TRBJ2-3, with TRBD2 matching over 13 bases. From germline, CDR1 is LGHNA and CDR2 YNFKEQ. The J segment lost 3 bases and the V segment lost 4 bases, leaving 4 bases of the junction unmatched. The CDR3 is 16 residues long. The CDR3 bases are TGTGCCAGCAGCCTAACTAGCGGGGGGGCGACAGATACGCAGTATTTT. Translating gives CASSLTSGGATDTQYF.

The chain is built from TRBV7-2 and TRBJ2-7; 11 bases are a match to TRBD2. This CDR3 contains 16 residues. V shed 5 bases and J 5 bases; nucleotides not matched to a gene: 11. In germline, CDR1 is SGHTA, CDR2 FQGNSA. The CDR3 nucleotides are TGTGCCAGCAGCGACCACACTAGCGGGAGTCGCCACGAGCAGTACTTC. It encodes CASSDHTSGSRHEQYF.

J is TRBJ2-3 and V is TRBV7-2; 7 nucleotides agree with TRBD1. Germline V gene sequence: CDR1 SGHTA, CDR2 FQGNSA. This CDR3 region has 13 residues. J gave up 4 bases and V 3 bases, and 1 base lay outside the gene matches. Here the CDR3 DNA reads TGTGCCAGCAGCTTCCAGGGGGCAGATACGCAGTATTTT. As protein: CASSFQGADTQYF.

The V and J genes are TRBV10-3 and TRBJ2-5, with 8 bases that match TRBD1. The CDR3 extends over 12 amino acids. Per the germline V gene, CDR1 is ENHRY and CDR2 is SYGVKD. V lost 8 bases, J lost 1 base, and 0 bases stayed unmatched. CDR3 loop: CAIGQGQETQYF. Here the CDR3 DNA reads TGTGCCATCGGACAGGGCCAAGAGACCCAGTACTTC.

This clone has more than one count but fewer than ten. This chain links TRBV7-2 with TRBJ2-1, with 9 bases fitting TRBD2. Trimming cost V 6 bases and J 15 bases; bases outside gene matches: 18. There are 15 residues in the CDR3. Per germline, CDR1 SGHTA and CDR2 FQGNSA. The CDR3 spells CASSQISGGHPPGFF. Written as DNA, the CDR3 is TGTGCCAGCAGTCAAATTAGCGGGGGCCATCCCCCGGGGTTCTTC.

This clone turned up a few times. The rearrangement uses TRBV19 and TRBJ1-2, with 7 nucleotides matching TRBD1. The CDR3 totals 13 residues. V lost 4 bases, J lost 4 bases, and 3 bases stayed unmatched. CDR1 is LNHDA and CDR2 is SQIVND in the germline V gene (reference sequence). CDR3 DNA sequence: TGTGCCAGTAGTAGGGACAGATTCTATGGCTACACCTTC. Translation gives CASSRDRFYGYTF.

This clone was counted between two and nine times. This chain uses TRBV28 with TRBJ2-7, with D tentatively TRBD1 (5 bases). The CDR3 consists of 15 residues. Germline CDR1 and CDR2: MDHEN and SYDVKM. V gave up 1 base and J gave up 2 bases, with 12 bases separating them. The CDR3 sequence is CASSLFSGYPYEQYF. The CDR3 DNA follows: TGTGCCAGCAGTTTATTCTCAGGGTATCCCTACGAGCAGTACTTC.

This clone appeared a few times. The chain employs TRBV19 and TRBJ2-1; 7 nucleotides match TRBD1. V shed 6 bases and J 3 bases; nucleotides not matched to a gene: 5. The CDR3 extends over 14 amino acids. The germline gives CDR1 LNHDA, CDR2 SQIVND (reference sequence). CDR3 amino acids: CASRLGTDYNEQFF. The CDR3 DNA follows: TGTGCCAGTAGGCTGGGGACAGACTACAATGAGCAGTTCTTC.